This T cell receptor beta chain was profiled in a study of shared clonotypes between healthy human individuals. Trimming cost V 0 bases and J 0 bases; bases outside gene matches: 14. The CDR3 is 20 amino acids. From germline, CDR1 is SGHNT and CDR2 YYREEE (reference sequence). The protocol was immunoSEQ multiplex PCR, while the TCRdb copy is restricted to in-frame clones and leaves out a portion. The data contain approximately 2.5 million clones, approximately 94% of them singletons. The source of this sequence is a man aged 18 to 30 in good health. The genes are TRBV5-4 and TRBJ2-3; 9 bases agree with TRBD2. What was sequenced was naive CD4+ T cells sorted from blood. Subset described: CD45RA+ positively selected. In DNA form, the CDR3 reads TGTGCCAGCAGCTTGGCAAGGAGCGGGGGGCCTGCACGCAGCACAGATACGCAGTATTTT. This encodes CASSLARSGGPARSTDTQYF.